These 22 T cell receptor beta chains share one sample of origin, sequenced in a study of cytomegalovirus exposure and HLA in healthy donors. Both 60 Vbeta primers and 13 Jbeta primers went into the PCR. Only in-frame clones appear in the TCRdb table, and some are missing; sequencing was by immunoSEQ multiplex PCR. This table has fewer than 250,000 clones, around three quarters appearing once. Material: PBMCs. The receptors were sampled from a woman in her late teens or twenties in good health and CMV-seronegative.

J is TRBJ1-6 and V is TRBV6-4; D is ambiguous. There are 15 residues in the CDR3. Trimming pared 7 bases from V and 5 bases from J, leaving 15 bases between. Germline V gene sequence: CDR1 MRHNA, CDR2 SNTAGT. CDR3 amino acids: CASKHEEADNSPLHF. CDR3 nucleotides: TGTGCCAGCAAACACGAGGAGGCAGATAATTCACCCCTCCACTTT.

This chain joins TRBV7-9 and TRBJ1-4; D ambiguous. Per germline, CDR1 SEHNR and CDR2 FQNEAQ (reference sequence). The CDR3 has 16 amino acids. The germline V and J ends were trimmed by 5 bases and 7 bases, with 20 bases remaining between them. In DNA form, the CDR3 reads TGTGCCAGCAGCCTCCGGGAGCAGACGGGTGGTGAAAAACTGTTTTTT. Amino acid sequence: CASSLREQTGGEKLFF.

The V call is TRBV5-1, the J call TRBJ1-4; tentatively, D is TRBD1 (5 bases). Germline V CDR1 and CDR2: SGHRS, YFSETQ. This CDR3 comprises 17 residues. V lost 2 bases and J 0 bases, leaving 14 bases between the germline ends. CDR3 in amino acids: CASSLTGSFATNEKLFF. The CDR3 DNA is TGCGCCAGCAGCTTAACAGGATCCTTTGCAACTAATGAAAAACTGTTTTTT.

CDR3: CASSHPPGTGVEKLFF. The CDR3 coding sequence is TGTGCCAGCTCCCACCCCCCCGGGACAGGGGTTGAAAAACTGTTTTTT. The chain has TRBV19 and TRBJ1-4; TRBD1 agrees at 10 bases. CDR3 length: 16 residues. Germline V gives CDR1 LNHDA, CDR2 SQIVND (reference sequence). The V segment lost 9 bases and the J segment 7 bases; nucleotides outside the gene matches: 14.

The chain has TRBV28 and TRBJ2-3, with unresolved D. Trimming took 5 bases from V and 2 from J, leaving 5 bases between them. Germline V gene data show CDR1 as MDHEN and CDR2 as SYDVKM. The CDR3 covers 12 residues. The CDR3 reads CASSPHTDTQYF. The CDR3 region has the DNA TGTGCCAGCAGTCCCCACACAGATACGCAGTATTTT.

V is TRBV11-3 and J is TRBJ2-1, with 10 bases aligning to TRBD2. Looked up from germline, CDR1 is SGHNT and CDR2 is YENEEA. CDR3 length equals 16 residues. With 3 bases clipped from V and 8 bases from J, the junction kept 10 bases outside the gene matches. The CDR3 spells CASSFGFQRGGDEQFF. The CDR3 DNA is TGTGCCAGCAGCTTCGGCTTCCAGCGGGGGGGCGATGAGCAGTTCTTC.

This clone came up once. J is TRBJ2-5 and V is TRBV28; 9 nucleotides line up with TRBD1. CDR3 size: 17 residues. Germline V gene data show CDR1 as MDHEN and CDR2 as SYDVKM. Unmatched junction bases numbered 9, after V lost 4 bases and J lost 0 bases. The CDR3 sequence is CASSWNPGQGYQETQYF. CDR3 sequence (DNA): TGTGCCAGCAGTTGGAATCCGGGACAGGGATACCAAGAGACCCAGTACTTC.

The chain recombines TRBV7-9 with TRBJ1-2; 8 bases map to TRBD1. The CDR3 runs 17 residues. V dropped 2 bases and J dropped 8; count of bases not matched to a gene: 16. From germline, CDR1 is SEHNR and CDR2 FQNEAQ (reference sequence). CDR3 protein: CASSLYPDGQGEDGYTF. Written as DNA, the CDR3 is TGTGCCAGCAGCTTATATCCCGACGGACAGGGCGAGGACGGCTACACCTTC.

This clone was seen a few times. This chain links TRBV27 with TRBJ2-7; tentative D call: TRBD1 (6 bases). V was pared by 3 bases and J by 0 bases, with 12 bases between. The CDR3 has 15 amino acids. Germline values: CDR1 MNHEY, CDR2 SMNVEV (reference sequence). The CDR3 coding sequence is TGTGCCAGCAGTTTCGCGGAGACAGGCTCCTACGAGCAGTACTTC. It specifies CASSFAETGSYEQYF.

This chain links TRBV10-1 with TRBJ1-6, with D maybe TRBD1 (5 bases). Trimming cost V 9 bases and J 7 bases, with 22 bases left between them. Germline CDR1 and CDR2: WNHNN and SYGVQD (reference sequence). CDR3 length equals 16 residues. CDR3: CASRPTVGVRNSPLHF. DNA of the CDR3: TGCGCCAGTCGACCCACAGTAGGGGTTCGAAATTCACCCCTCCACTTT.

This clone was observed many times. V usage is TRBV29-1 and J usage is TRBJ1-1; D is perhaps TRBD1 (6 bases). The germline CDR1 and CDR2 sequences are SQVTM and ANQGSEA. With 7 bases removed from V and 3 bases from J, the gap between germline ends came to 6 bases. The CDR3 is 10 residues long. CDR3 residues: CSAGDTEAFF. CDR3 in DNA: TGCAGCGCAGGGGACACTGAAGCTTTCTTT.

This rearrangement joins TRBV5-1 to TRBJ2-3; 11 positions match TRBD2. The CDR3 loop spans 15 amino acids. J gave up 6 bases and V 4 bases, and 7 bases lay outside the gene matches. Germline V lookup: CDR1 SGHRS, CDR2 YFSETQ. In DNA form, the CDR3 reads TGCGCCAGCAGCGGCGCGACTAGCGGGGTTGATACGCAGTATTTT. Its translation: CASSGATSGVDTQYF.

The CDR3 DNA sequence: TGTGCCAGCAGTTTACAGGGGGAGAATCAGCCCCAGCATTTT. Its translation: CASSLQGENQPQHF. The J gene is TRBJ1-5, the V gene TRBV27; TRBD1 agrees at 7 bases. In germline, CDR1 is MNHEY, CDR2 SMNVEV (reference sequence). CDR3 length: 14 amino acids. After removal of 2 bases from V and 4 bases from J, the junction contained 2 bases not matched to a gene.

The V call is TRBV5-4, the J call TRBJ2-3; D gene uncertain. The V and J ends lost 0 bases and 0 bases respectively, with 11 bases between them. Germline CDR1 is SGHNT and CDR2 is YYREEE (reference sequence). There are 16 residues in the CDR3. CDR3 sequence reads: CASSLDGIASTDTQYF. For the CDR3, the DNA is TGTGCCAGCAGCTTGGACGGTATCGCTAGCACAGATACGCAGTATTTT. The full variable domain, its missing parts supplied by reference TRBV5-4 and TRBJ2-3, is ETGVTQSPTHLIKTRGQQVTLRCSSQSGHNTVSWYQQALGQGPQFIFQYYREEENGRGNFPPRFSGLQFPNYSSELNVNALELDDSALYLCASSLDGIASTDTQYFGPGTRLTVL.

This chain joins TRBV23-1 and TRBJ1-6; the D gene is possibly TRBD1 (5 bases). TRBV23-1 is given ORF status, its function remaining uncertain. CDR3 length equals 11 residues. Trimming removed 7 bases from V and 11 bases from J, with 9 bases in between. In nucleotides, the CDR3 is TGCGCCAGCAACTCAGGGCCACCCCTCCACTTT. As protein: CASNSGPPLHF.

This chain uses TRBV6-5 with TRBJ1-2, with TRBD1 matching 8 bases. CDR3 length: 16 amino acids. J was trimmed by 4 bases and V by 4 bases; bases with no gene match: 11. Germline V gene lookup returns CDR1 MNHEY and CDR2 SVGAGI. CDR3 in amino acids: CASSSETRDRRYGYTF. In nucleotides, the CDR3 is TGTGCCAGCAGTTCCGAAACCCGGGACAGGCGCTATGGCTACACCTTC.

The chain is built from TRBV5-1 and TRBJ1-6, with D possibly TRBD1 on 6 matching bases. Germline V gene data show CDR1 as SGHRS and CDR2 as YFSETQ. The length of the CDR3 is 18 residues. Trimming pared 4 bases from V and 0 bases from J, leaving 17 bases between. The CDR3 here is CASSPELGASSYNSPLHF. The CDR3 coding sequence is TGCGCCAGCAGCCCCGAGTTGGGGGCTAGCTCCTATAATTCACCCCTCCACTTT.

CDR3 region: CASSFGTGFYEQYF. CDR3 coding DNA: TGTGCCAGCAGCTTTGGGACAGGGTTTTACGAGCAGTACTTC. J is TRBJ2-7 and V is TRBV7-6, with TRBD1 identical over 9 bases. There are 14 residues in the CDR3. Trimming removed 3 bases from V and 4 bases from J; junction bases left unmatched: 4. Germline V gene sequence: CDR1 SGHVS, CDR2 FNYEAQ.

J is TRBJ2-2 and V is TRBV29-1, with 7 positions matching TRBD1. The CDR3 loop spans 17 amino acids. The V gene's germline CDR1 is SQVTM and CDR2 ANQGSEA. Unmatched junction bases numbered 12, after V lost 0 bases and J lost 5 bases. DNA of the CDR3: TGCAGCGTTGAAGAGGGAGTTGACAGGGTGGGAACCGGGGAGCTGTTTTTT. This codes for CSVEEGVDRVGTGELFF.

The gene calls are TRBV18 and TRBJ1-3; no definite D call. CDR1 is KGHSH, CDR2 LQKENI, per germline. This CDR3 contains 15 residues. V was shortened by 3 bases and J by 0 bases, with 9 bases between the two germline ends. In DNA, the CDR3 is TGTGCCAGCTCACCGGCGGGCAACTCTGGAAACACCATATATTTT. Amino acid sequence: CASSPAGNSGNTIYF.

The V gene is TRBV6-6, the J gene TRBJ2-1; 8 bases fit TRBD1. Trimming removed 8 bases from V and 8 bases from J; junction bases left unmatched: 11. Germline V gene lookup returns CDR1 MNHNY and CDR2 SVGAGI (reference sequence). This CDR3 is 14 amino acids long. Here the CDR3 DNA reads TGTGCCAGCCTCCCTGACAGGGGTCTCCATGAGCAGTTCTTC. Residues: CASLPDRGLHEQFF.

The rearrangement uses TRBV29-1 and TRBJ2-1, with 7 bases that match TRBD1. Germline V gene sequence: CDR1 SQVTM, CDR2 ANQGSEA. V lost 7 bases to trimming and J lost 3 bases; unmatched junction nucleotides: 18. The CDR3 has 17 amino acids. CDR3 region: CSANILKAAGGYNEQFF. DNA for the CDR3: TGCAGCGCAAACATACTAAAGGCGGCAGGGGGCTACAATGAGCAGTTCTTC.